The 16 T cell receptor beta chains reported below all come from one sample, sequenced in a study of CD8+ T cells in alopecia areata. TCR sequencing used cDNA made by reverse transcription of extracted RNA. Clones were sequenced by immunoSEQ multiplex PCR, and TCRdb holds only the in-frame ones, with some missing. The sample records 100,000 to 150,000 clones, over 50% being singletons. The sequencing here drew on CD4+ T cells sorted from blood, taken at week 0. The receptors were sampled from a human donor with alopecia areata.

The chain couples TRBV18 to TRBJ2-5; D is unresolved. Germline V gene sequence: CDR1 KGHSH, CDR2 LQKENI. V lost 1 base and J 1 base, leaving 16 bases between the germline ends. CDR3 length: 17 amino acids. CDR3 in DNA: TGTGCCAGCTCACCACTAAGGGAAAGGTTTACCCAAGAGACCCAGTACTTC. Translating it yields CASSPLRERFTQETQYF.

The CDR3 is CSALLGGGIPGELFF. The CDR3 coding sequence is TGCAGCGCCCTGCTCGGGGGCGGAATTCCCGGGGAGCTGTTTTTT. The gene calls are TRBV29-1 and TRBJ2-2; either TRBD1 or TRBD2 may fit D (6 bases each). CDR1 SQVTM and CDR2 ANQGSEA come from the germline V gene. The V and J ends lost 7 bases and 6 bases respectively, with 21 bases between them. The CDR3 spans 15 residues.

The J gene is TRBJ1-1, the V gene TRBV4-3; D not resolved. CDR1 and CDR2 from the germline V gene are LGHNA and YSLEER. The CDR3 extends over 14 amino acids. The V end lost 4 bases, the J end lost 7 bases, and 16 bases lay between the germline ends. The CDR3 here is CASSLKTSGSEAFF. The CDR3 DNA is TGCGCCAGCAGCCTCAAAACGTCCGGGAGTGAAGCTTTCTTT.

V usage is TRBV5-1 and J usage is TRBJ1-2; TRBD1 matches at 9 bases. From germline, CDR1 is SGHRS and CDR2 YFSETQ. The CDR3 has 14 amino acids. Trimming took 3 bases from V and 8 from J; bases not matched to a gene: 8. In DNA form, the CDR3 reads TGCGCCAGCAGCTGGACCGGGACAGGGAAAGGCTACACCTTC. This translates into CASSWTGTGKGYTF.

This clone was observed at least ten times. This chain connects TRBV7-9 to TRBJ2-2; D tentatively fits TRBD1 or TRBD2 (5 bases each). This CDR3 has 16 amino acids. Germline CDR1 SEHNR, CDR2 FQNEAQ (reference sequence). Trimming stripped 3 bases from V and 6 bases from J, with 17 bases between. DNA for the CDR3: TGTGCCAGCAGCTTCTGGCCGGACACGGGACCCGGGGAGCTGTTTTTT. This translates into CASSFWPDTGPGELFF.

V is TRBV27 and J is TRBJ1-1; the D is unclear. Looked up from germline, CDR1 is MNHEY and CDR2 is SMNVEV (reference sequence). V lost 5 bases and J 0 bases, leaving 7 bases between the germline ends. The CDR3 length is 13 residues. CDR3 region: CASSRTVNTEAFF. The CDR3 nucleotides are TGTGCCAGCAGTCGGACGGTGAACACTGAAGCTTTCTTT.

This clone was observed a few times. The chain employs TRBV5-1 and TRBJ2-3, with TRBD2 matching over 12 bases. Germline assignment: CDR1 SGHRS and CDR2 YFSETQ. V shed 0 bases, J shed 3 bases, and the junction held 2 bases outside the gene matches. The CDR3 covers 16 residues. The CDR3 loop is CASSLGLAGETDTQYF. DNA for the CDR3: TGCGCCAGCAGCTTGGGACTAGCGGGGGAGACAGATACGCAGTATTTT.

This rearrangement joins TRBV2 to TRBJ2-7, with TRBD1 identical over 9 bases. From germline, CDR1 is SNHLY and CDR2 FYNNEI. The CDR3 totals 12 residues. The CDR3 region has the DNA TGTGGGACGGGACAGGGAACCCACGAGCAGTACTTC. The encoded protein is CGTGQGTHEQYF.

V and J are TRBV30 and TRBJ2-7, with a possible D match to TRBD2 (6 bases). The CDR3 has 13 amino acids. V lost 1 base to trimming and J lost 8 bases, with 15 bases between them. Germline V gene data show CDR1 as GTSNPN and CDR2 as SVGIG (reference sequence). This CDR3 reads CAWSAGEATKQYF. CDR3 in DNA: TGTGCCTGGAGTGCCGGGGAGGCTACGAAGCAGTACTTC.

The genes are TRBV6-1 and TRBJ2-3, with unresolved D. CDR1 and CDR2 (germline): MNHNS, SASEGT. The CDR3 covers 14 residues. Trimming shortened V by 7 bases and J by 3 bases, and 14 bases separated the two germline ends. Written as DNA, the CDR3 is TGTGCCAGCACCTTCAGGATCGAGACAGATACGCAGTATTTT. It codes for CASTFRIETDTQYF.

CDR3: CASSPGGQEQSFF. The CDR3 DNA sequence: TGTGCCAGCAGCCCCGGCGGACAGGAGCAATCGTTCTTC. The V call is TRBV5-4, the J call TRBJ2-1; 7 nucleotides align to TRBD1. CDR3 length: 13 residues. The germline CDR1 and CDR2 sequences are SGHNT and YYREEE (reference sequence). The junction had 13 bases not matched to a gene; V was cut back by 4 bases and J by 15 bases.

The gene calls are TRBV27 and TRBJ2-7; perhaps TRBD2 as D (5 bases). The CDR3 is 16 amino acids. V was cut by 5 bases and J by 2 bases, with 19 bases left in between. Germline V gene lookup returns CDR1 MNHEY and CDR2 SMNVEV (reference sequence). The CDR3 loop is CASSPNWTPGTYEQYF. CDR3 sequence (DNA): TGTGCCAGCAGTCCGAACTGGACCCCGGGAACCTACGAGCAGTACTTC.

The CDR3 nucleotides read TGCGCCAGCAGATCCAGTACTGAAGCTTTCTTT. Translation: CASRSSTEAFF. The rearrangement uses TRBV5-1 and TRBJ1-1; no definite D call. With 5 bases removed from V and 5 bases from J, the gap between germline ends came to 7 bases. This CDR3 spans 11 amino acids. The germline gives CDR1 SGHRS, CDR2 YFSETQ. The full variable domain, completed using reference TRBV5-1 and TRBJ1-1, is KAGVTQTPRYLIKTRGQQVTLSCSPISGHRSVSWYQQTPGQGLQFLFEYFSETQRNKGNFPGRFSGRQFSNSRSEMNVSTLELGDSALYLCASRSSTEAFFGQGTRLTVV.

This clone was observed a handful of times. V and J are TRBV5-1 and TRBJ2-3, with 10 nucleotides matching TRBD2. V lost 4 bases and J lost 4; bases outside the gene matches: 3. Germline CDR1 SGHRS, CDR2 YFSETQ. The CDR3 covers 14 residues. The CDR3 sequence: CASSGSGGPDTQYF. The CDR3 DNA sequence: TGCGCCAGCAGCGGTAGCGGGGGGCCAGATACGCAGTATTTT.

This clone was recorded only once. The CDR3 sequence: CASRGQGGGGYTF. The CDR3 region has the DNA TGTGCCAGCAGAGGACAGGGCGGGGGTGGCTACACCTTC. This rearrangement joins TRBV7-9 to TRBJ1-2; TRBD1 agrees at 8 bases. The CDR3 is 13 amino acids. CDR1 is SEHNR and CDR2 is FQNEAQ in the germline V gene (reference sequence). J gave up 7 bases and V 6 bases, and 7 bases lay outside the gene matches.

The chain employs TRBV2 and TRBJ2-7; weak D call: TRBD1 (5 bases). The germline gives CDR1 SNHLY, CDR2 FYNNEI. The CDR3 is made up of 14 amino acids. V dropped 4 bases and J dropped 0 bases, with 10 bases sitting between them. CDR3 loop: CASSVKDNSYEQYF. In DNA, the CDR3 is TGTGCCAGCAGTGTGAAGGACAACTCCTACGAGCAGTACTTC.